This T cell receptor beta chain was recorded in a study of blood T cell repertoires in COVID-19. Per the study methods: The assay estimated nucleated cells by amplifying reference gene primers. Assay used: immunoSEQ multiplex PCR; TCRdb lists only in-frame clones, some missing. D and trimming were read from the DNA, whereas the V and J calls and clone size are those reported in that table. This sample has 97,000 or so clones, with less than 95% found just once. Per the germline V gene, CDR1 is SGHNT and CDR2 is YYREEE (reference sequence). The CDR3 covers 15 residues. The V and J ends lost 0 bases and 2 bases, in that order; junction bases with no gene match: 3. This clone appeared a single time.

The sample was peripheral blood. This chain uses TRBV5-4 with TRBJ2-7; 9 bases agree with TRBD1. The sequence was collected from a man between 50 and 59 years old with acute or convalescent COVID-19. The CDR3: CASSLAGQGPYEQYF. In DNA form, the CDR3 reads TGTGCCAGCAGCTTGGCGGGACAGGGACCCTACGAGCAGTACTTC. Using reference TRBV5-4 and TRBJ2-7 for the parts outside the CDR3, the full variable domain is ETGVTQSPTHLIKTRGQQVTLRCSSQSGHNTVSWYQQALGQGPQFIFQYYREEENGRGNFPPRFSGLQFPNYSSELNVNALELDDSALYLCASSLAGQGPYEQYFGPGTRLTVT.